This T cell receptor (beta chain) was observed in a study of CD4 T cells in relation to SARS-CoV-2 and coronaviruses. Study-wide points: Samples before the pandemic and after infection were not matched within any donor.

CDR3 length: 14 amino acids. Germline V gives CDR1 SGHTA, CDR2 FQGTGA. The ends were cut back, 5 bases at V and 6 bases at J, with 17 bases in the middle. Produced via immunoSEQ multiplex PCR; TCRdb's table is partial and in-frame only. The sample holds about 36,000 clones; 70% to 80% are singletons and the top ten take less than 3.5%. About this clone: The antigen is not known.

This receptor was taken from an adult with COVID-19. This chain joins TRBV7-3 and TRBJ2-7, with D hard to call. The sequencing sample was made of memory CD4+ T cells from PBMCs, cultured in vitro. The DNA for the CDR3 is TGTGCCAGCAGCCCCGCTCCTACTTTGGGCGAGCAGTACTTC. This gives the protein CASSPAPTLGEQYF.